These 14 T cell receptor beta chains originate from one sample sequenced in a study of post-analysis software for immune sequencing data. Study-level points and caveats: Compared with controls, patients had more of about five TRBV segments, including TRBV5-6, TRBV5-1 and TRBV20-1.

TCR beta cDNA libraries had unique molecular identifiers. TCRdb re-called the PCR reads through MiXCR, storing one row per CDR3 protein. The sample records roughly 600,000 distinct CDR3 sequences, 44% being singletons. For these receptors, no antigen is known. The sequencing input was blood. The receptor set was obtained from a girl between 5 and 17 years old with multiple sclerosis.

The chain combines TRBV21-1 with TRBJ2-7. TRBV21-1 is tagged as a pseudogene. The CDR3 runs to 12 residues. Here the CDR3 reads CGLSKEPYEQYF. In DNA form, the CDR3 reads TGTGGTTTGTCTAAGGAGCCTTACGAGCAGTACTTC.

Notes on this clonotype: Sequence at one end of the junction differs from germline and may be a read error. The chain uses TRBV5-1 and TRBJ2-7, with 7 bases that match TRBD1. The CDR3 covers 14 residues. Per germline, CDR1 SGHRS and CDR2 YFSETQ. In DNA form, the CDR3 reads TGCGCCAGCACCCGACAGGGCGCTACCCACGAGCAGGACTTC. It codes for CASTRQGATHEQDF.

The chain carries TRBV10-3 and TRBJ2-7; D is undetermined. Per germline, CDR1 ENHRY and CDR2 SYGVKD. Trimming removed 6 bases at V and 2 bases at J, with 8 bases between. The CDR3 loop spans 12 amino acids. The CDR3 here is CAIRAETYEQYF. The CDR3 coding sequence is TGTGCCATCAGAGCTGAAACCTACGAGCAGTACTTC.

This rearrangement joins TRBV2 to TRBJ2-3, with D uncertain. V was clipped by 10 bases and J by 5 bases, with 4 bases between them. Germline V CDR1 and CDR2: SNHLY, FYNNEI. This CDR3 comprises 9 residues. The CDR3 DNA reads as TGTGCCACCAAAGATACGCAGTATTTT. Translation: CATKDTQYF.

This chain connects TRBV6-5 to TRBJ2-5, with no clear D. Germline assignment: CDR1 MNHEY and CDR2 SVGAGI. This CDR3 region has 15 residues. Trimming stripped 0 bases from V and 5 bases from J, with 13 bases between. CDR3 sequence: CASSYSGRTAETQYF. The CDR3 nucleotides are TGTGCCAGCAGTTACTCGGGCAGGACCGCGGAGACCCAGTACTTC.

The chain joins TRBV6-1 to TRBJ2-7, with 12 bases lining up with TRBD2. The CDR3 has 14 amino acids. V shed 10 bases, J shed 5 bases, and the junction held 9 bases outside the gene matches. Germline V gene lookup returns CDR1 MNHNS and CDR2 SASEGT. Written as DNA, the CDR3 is TGTGCCACCCGAACTAGCGGGGGGCAACACGAGCAGTACTTC. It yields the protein CATRTSGGQHEQYF.

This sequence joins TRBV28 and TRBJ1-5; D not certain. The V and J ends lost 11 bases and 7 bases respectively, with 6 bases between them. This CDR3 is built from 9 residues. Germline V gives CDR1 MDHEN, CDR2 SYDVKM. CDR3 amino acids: CAEGQPQHF. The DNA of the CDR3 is TGTGCCGAGGGACAGCCCCAGCATTTT. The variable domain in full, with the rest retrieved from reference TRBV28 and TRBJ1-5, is DVKVTQSSRYLVKRTGEKVFLECVQDMDHENMFWYRQDPGLGLRLIYFSYDVKMKEKGDIPEGYSVSREKKERFSLILESASTNQTSMYLCAEGQPQHFGDGTRLSIL.

CDR3 residues: CASSYLGQGGDQPQHF. As DNA, the CDR3 is TGTGCCAGCAGTTACTTAGGCCAGGGGGGCGATCAGCCCCAGCATTTT. This rearrangement joins TRBV6-6 to TRBJ1-5; 7 nucleotides agree with TRBD1. V trimming: 1 base; J trimming: 5 bases; junction bases outside the gene matches: 8. Per germline, CDR1 MNHNY and CDR2 SVGAGI (reference sequence). This CDR3 is 16 amino acids long.

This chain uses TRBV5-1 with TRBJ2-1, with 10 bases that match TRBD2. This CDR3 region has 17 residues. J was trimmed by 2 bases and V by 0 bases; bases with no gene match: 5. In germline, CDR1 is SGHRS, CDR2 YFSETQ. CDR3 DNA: TGCGCCAGCAGCTTGGAATCAGCGGGAGGGGCCTACAATGAGCAGTTCTTC. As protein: CASSLESAGGAYNEQFF.

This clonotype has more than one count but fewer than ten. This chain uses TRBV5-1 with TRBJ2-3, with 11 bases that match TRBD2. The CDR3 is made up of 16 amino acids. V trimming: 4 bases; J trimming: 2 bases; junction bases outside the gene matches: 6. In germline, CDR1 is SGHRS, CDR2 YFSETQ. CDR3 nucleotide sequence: TGCGCCAGCAGCCCGATAGCGGGAGGGCTCACAGATACGCAGTATTTT. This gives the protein CASSPIAGGLTDTQYF.

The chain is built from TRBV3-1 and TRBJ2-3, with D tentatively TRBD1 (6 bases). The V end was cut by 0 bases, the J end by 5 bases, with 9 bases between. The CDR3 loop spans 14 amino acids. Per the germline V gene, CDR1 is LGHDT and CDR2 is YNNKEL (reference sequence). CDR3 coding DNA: TGTGCCAGCAGCCAAGATCCCAGGGGAGATACGCAGTATTTT. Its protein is CASSQDPRGDTQYF.

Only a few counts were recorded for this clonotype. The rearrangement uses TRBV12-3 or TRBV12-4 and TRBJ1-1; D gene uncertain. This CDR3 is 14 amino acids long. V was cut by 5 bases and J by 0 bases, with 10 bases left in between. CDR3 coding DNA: TGTGCCAGCAGTCACAGTGCCATGAACACTGAAGCTTTCTTT. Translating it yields CASSHSAMNTEAFF.

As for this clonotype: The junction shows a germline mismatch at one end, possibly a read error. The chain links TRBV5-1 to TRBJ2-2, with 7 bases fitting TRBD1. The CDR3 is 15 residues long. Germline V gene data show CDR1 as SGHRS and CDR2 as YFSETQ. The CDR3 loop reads CACSSRTGNTGELFF. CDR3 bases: TGCGCCTGCAGTTCGAGGACAGGGAACACCGGGGAGCTGTTTTTT.

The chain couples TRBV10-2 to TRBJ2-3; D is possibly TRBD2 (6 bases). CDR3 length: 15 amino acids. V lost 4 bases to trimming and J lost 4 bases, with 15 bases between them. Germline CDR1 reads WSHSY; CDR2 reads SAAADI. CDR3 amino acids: CASSVASARADTQYF. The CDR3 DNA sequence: TGCGCCAGCAGTGTGGCTAGCGCACGAGCAGATACGCAGTATTTT.